The T cell receptor (beta chain) under discussion was sequenced for a study of beta chain features in type 1 diabetes. The study, taken as a whole, reports: Here, the possible influence of HLA type (on TCRB rearrangement) remained unresolved.

This clone was seen more than once but under ten times. The antigen is not known. Sequencing targeted expressed TCRB transcripts, as all isolated RNA had been reverse transcribed. The method was immunoSEQ multiplex PCR; TCRdb's version includes in-frame clones alone and lacks a portion of them. The repertoire has hundreds of thousands of clones, about 12% of them found once; the top ten carry 0.015% to 0.02%. The TCR originated in a young man in good health. The source material was naive CD4+ T cells from blood.

CDR3 sequence (DNA): TGTGCCAGCAGCCGACTGACAGGGGCCCGGGTGGATGGCTACACCTTC. Protein product: CASSRLTGARVDGYTF. V usage is TRBV6-6 and J usage is TRBJ1-2; 8 bases are shared with TRBD1. Trimming removed 6 bases from V and 6 bases from J; junction bases left unmatched: 15. Germline V gene sequence: CDR1 MNHNY, CDR2 SVGAGI (reference sequence). The CDR3 runs 16 residues.